Listed below are T cell receptor beta chains from one sample, sequenced in a study of blood T cells in healthy people across ages. TCRdb reprocessed the 5' RACE reads with MiXCR, giving one entry per CDR3 protein. The table shows about 1,600,000 distinct CDR3 sequences, with around 39% occurring only once. Sequenced: blood. Receptor source: a woman aged 18-29 years in good health. The CDR3 runs from the conserved cysteine through the conserved F or W. The order of the fields is CDR3 protein, CDR3 DNA, J gene, D gene, clone size, V gene. The D gene is left open where the match is weak. Some rows have no size entry. The others give once, few or many, or a class for an expanded clone.

cdr3_aa: CASSQSEELCEQYF
cdr3_nt: TGTGCCAGCAGCCAATCGGAGGAACTCTGCGAGCAGTACTTC
j_call: TRBJ2-7
d_call: NA
clone_size: NA
v_call: TRBV12-3/TRBV12-4

cdr3_aa: CASSRTPGTEETQYF
cdr3_nt: TGTGCCAGCAGCAGAACTCCCGGGACGGAAGAGACCCAGTACTTC
j_call: TRBJ2-5
d_call: NA
clone_size: few
v_call: TRBV6-6

cdr3_aa: CATERGANVLTF
cdr3_nt: TGTGCCACCGAAAGGGGGGCCAACGTCCTGACTTTC
j_call: TRBJ2-6
d_call: NA
clone_size: NA
v_call: TRBV12-3/TRBV12-4

cdr3_aa: CASNLSPRNNYGYTF
cdr3_nt: TGCGCCAGCAACCTGTCGCCCCGCAATAACTATGGCTACACCTTC
j_call: TRBJ1-2
d_call: NA
clone_size: few
v_call: TRBV5-1

cdr3_aa: CASSPGVNSYEQYF
cdr3_nt: TGCGCCAGCAGCCCGGGCGTCAATTCCTACGAGCAGTACTTC
j_call: TRBJ2-7
d_call: NA
clone_size: NA
v_call: TRBV5-1

cdr3_aa: CASSQDRLAFF
cdr3_nt: TGCGCCAGCAGCCAAGATAGATTAGCTTTCTTT
j_call: TRBJ1-1
d_call: NA
clone_size: few
v_call: TRBV4-1

cdr3_aa: CSARVSGVGTEAFF
cdr3_nt: TGCAGTGCTAGAGTGTCGGGGGTCGGCACTGAAGCTTTCTTT
j_call: TRBJ1-1
d_call: NA
clone_size: few
v_call: TRBV20-1

cdr3_aa: CASSLIVIRGSEAFF
cdr3_nt: TGCGCCAGCAGCTTGATCGTCATTAGGGGCTCTGAAGCTTTCTTT
j_call: TRBJ1-1
d_call: NA
clone_size: NA
v_call: TRBV5-1

cdr3_aa: CASSQGTSGENQFF
cdr3_nt: TGCGCCAGCAGCCAAGGGACTAGCGGAGAGAATCAGTTCTTC
j_call: TRBJ2-1
d_call: TRBD2
clone_size: few
v_call: TRBV4-1

cdr3_aa: CASSSTSGGLRDTQYF
cdr3_nt: TGTGCCAGCAGCTCCACTAGCGGGGGGTTGCGAGATACGCAGTATTTT
j_call: TRBJ2-3
d_call: TRBD2
clone_size: few
v_call: TRBV7-3

cdr3_aa: CASSIWTEAFF
cdr3_nt: TGTGCCAGTAGTATCTGGACTGAAGCTTTCTTT
j_call: TRBJ1-1
d_call: NA
clone_size: NA
v_call: TRBV19

cdr3_aa: CASSTFWGNTEAFF
cdr3_nt: TGTGCCAGCAGCACTTTCTGGGGGAACACTGAAGCTTTCTTT
j_call: TRBJ1-1
d_call: NA
clone_size: NA
v_call: TRBV27

cdr3_aa: CASSPQQTSTDTQYF
cdr3_nt: TGTGCCAGCTCACCACAACAGACTAGCACAGATACGCAGTATTTT
j_call: TRBJ2-3
d_call: NA
clone_size: NA
v_call: TRBV18

cdr3_aa: CASNPGHPNTEAFF
cdr3_nt: TGTGCCTCAAACCCAGGACATCCGAACACTGAAGCTTTCTTT
j_call: TRBJ1-1
d_call: NA
clone_size: NA
v_call: TRBV10-3

cdr3_aa: CASTGHGRYEVFF
cdr3_nt: TGTGCCAGCACCGGACACGGACGTTATGAAGTTTTCTTT
j_call: TRBJ1-1
d_call: NA
clone_size: NA
v_call: TRBV6-2/TRBV6-3

cdr3_aa: CASSAGGRKLFF
cdr3_nt: TGTGCCAGCAGCGCAGGGGGGCGGAAACTGTTTTTT
j_call: TRBJ1-4
d_call: TRBD1
clone_size: NA
v_call: TRBV14

cdr3_aa: CASSDTGTSGRAQLGEDTQYF
cdr3_nt: TGTGCCAGCAGTGATACCGGGACTAGCGGGAGGGCCCAGCTGGGTGAAGATACGCAGTATTTT
j_call: TRBJ2-3
d_call: TRBD2
clone_size: NA
v_call: TRBV6-1

cdr3_aa: CASSYPPYTAKGSEQFF
cdr3_nt: TGTGCCAGCAGTTACCCCCCTTACACAGCCAAGGGGAGTGAGCAGTTCTTT
j_call: TRBJ2-1
d_call: NA
clone_size: NA
v_call: TRBV6-6